This TCR beta chain was sequenced for a study of glioma-infiltrating T cells. Amplification of TCR alpha and beta CDR3 regions from RNA used iRepertoire nested multiplex PCR. TCRdb fed the multiplex PCR reads into MiXCR, producing one record per CDR3 protein. The sample records about 400,000 distinct CDR3 sequences, 35% to 45% being singletons. This CDR3 contains 18 residues. Germline V lookup: CDR1 LGHNA, CDR2 YSLEER. Trimming stripped 1 base from V and 8 bases from J, with 23 bases between. Sequences were obtained from glioma tissue, nonneoplastic brain tissue, or PBMCs (not recorded which). The TCR sequence derives from a human donor with low-grade glioma or glioblastoma, undergoing nonglioma brain surgery, or in good health (not recorded which). The chain combines TRBV4-3 with TRBJ1-4; TRBD1 might be the D (6 bases). The CDR3 DNA follows: TGCGCCAGCAGCCAAGGGTTTGCCAGGGGAGGTCTTGGCGAAAAACTGTTTTTT. It codes for CASSQGFARGGLGEKLFF.